This is a list of T cell receptor beta chains from one sample in a study of cytomegalovirus exposure and HLA in healthy donors. The repertoire was sequenced with immunoSEQ multiplex PCR; TCRdb's copy has only in-frame clones and lacks some. Counted here are about 110,000 clones, roughly 69% occurring once; the ten biggest clones make up roughly 2.4%. Sequenced material: PBMCs. The receptor set was obtained from a woman younger than 45 in good health and CMV-seronegative. CDR3s include the opening cysteine and the closing phenylalanine or tryptophan. D genes are given only for firm matches. Clone size, where shown, is once, few, many, or a class for clones that have expanded.

clone size,J gene,V gene,D gene,CDR3 protein,CDR3 DNA
NA,TRBJ1-2,TRBV5-1,TRBD1,CASRAVQGAPGYTF,TGCGCCAGCAGAGCCGTCCAGGGGGCGCCGGGCTACACCTTC
NA,TRBJ2-1,TRBV2,TRBD2,CASMMVLAGADEQFF,TGTGCCAGCATGATGGTTCTAGCGGGAGCCGATGAGCAGTTCTTC
few,TRBJ2-1,TRBV5-4,TRBD2,CASSLPGTSGSSYNEQFF,TGTGCCAGCAGCTTACCGGGGACTAGCGGGAGCTCCTACAATGAGCAGTTCTTC
NA,TRBJ1-2,TRBV19,NA,CASSIDQGDRYGYTF,TGTGCCAGTAGTATAGACCAGGGTGATCGGTATGGCTACACCTTC
NA,TRBJ2-1,TRBV6-5,TRBD2,CASSYVASGRSDEQFF,TGTGCCAGCAGTTACGTCGCTAGCGGGAGAAGTGATGAGCAGTTCTTC
NA,TRBJ2-1,TRBV19,TRBD2,CASSITLAGGNEQFF,TGTGCCAGTAGTATAACTCTAGCGGGAGGAAATGAGCAGTTCTTC
NA,TRBJ1-1,TRBV5-1,TRBD1,CASSTTGTGEAFF,TGCGCCAGCAGCACGACAGGGACGGGTGAAGCTTTCTTT
NA,TRBJ1-4,TRBV28,NA,CASRGAGTGNEKLFF,TGTGCCAGCAGGGGGGCCGGGACGGGTAATGAAAAACTGTTTTTT
NA,TRBJ2-7,TRBV7-2,NA,CASSLVRVVVYYEQYF,TGTGCCAGCAGCTTAGTCAGGGTCGTAGTATACTACGAGCAGTACTTC
NA,TRBJ2-3,TRBV9,TRBD2,CASSSRGGDSTDTQYF,TGTGCCAGCAGCTCGAGGGGAGGGGACTCCACAGATACGCAGTATTTT
few,TRBJ1-6,TRBV19,TRBD1,CASSKDRGRLDDSPLHF,TGTGCCAGTAGTAAAGACAGGGGTAGGCTGGATGATTCACCCCTCCACTTT
few,TRBJ2-7,TRBV4-3,TRBD2,CASSVLAGGRYEQYF,TGCGCCAGCAGCGTGCTAGCGGGAGGACGGTACGAGCAGTACTTC
NA,TRBJ2-3,TRBV19,TRBD2,CASMDRGRALADTQYF,TGTGCCAGTATGGATCGCGGGAGGGCCCTCGCAGATACGCAGTATTTT
NA,TRBJ2-7,TRBV10-3,NA,CAISELGGNYEQYF,TGTGCCATCAGTGAGCTAGGAGGCAACTACGAGCAGTACTTC
NA,TRBJ2-7,TRBV21-1,NA,CASSRRQHNYEQYF,TGTGCCAGCAGCCGCCGCCAACACAACTACGAGCAGTACTTC
NA,TRBJ2-3,TRBV9,NA,CASSTYLTSSGDTQYF,TGTGCCAGCAGCACCTATTTGACTAGTTCAGGAGATACGCAGTATTTT
NA,TRBJ2-1,TRBV21-1,NA,CASPLGNNEQFF,TGTGCCAGCCCACTAGGCAACAATGAGCAGTTCTTC
medium-sized,TRBJ1-2,TRBV5-5,NA,CASSLEADINYGYTF,TGTGCCAGCAGCTTGGAGGCGGATATAAACTATGGCTACACCTTC
NA,TRBJ1-2,TRBV28,NA,CASSLRGGLRDRGYTF,TGTGCCAGCAGTTTAAGGGGAGGGTTAAGGGACCGAGGCTACACCTTC
few,TRBJ2-7,TRBV5-1,TRBD1,CASSYRQGSYEQYF,TGCGCCAGCAGCTACCGACAGGGCTCGTACGAGCAGTACTTC
once,TRBJ2-7,TRBV6-1,NA,CASSENAGEQYF,TGTGCCAGCAGTGAAAATGCGGGGGAGCAGTACTTC
few,TRBJ1-3,TRBV9,NA,CASSVDWRGNTIYF,TGTGCCAGCAGCGTAGACTGGAGGGGAAACACCATATATTTT
NA,TRBJ1-3,TRBV2,TRBD1,CASRTGGFAGNTIYF,TGTGCCAGTCGGACAGGGGGTTTTGCTGGAAACACCATATATTTT
NA,TRBJ2-7,TRBV4-3,TRBD2,CASSLLAGGKNEQYF,TGCGCCAGCAGCCTACTAGCGGGAGGAAAGAACGAGCAGTACTTC
NA,TRBJ2-1,TRBV7-9,TRBD2,CAIPRREDSDEQFF,TGTGCCATCCCCAGGCGGGAGGATAGCGATGAGCAGTTCTTC
NA,TRBJ1-2,TRBV15,NA,CATSRDEAYGYTF,TGTGCCACCAGCAGAGACGAGGCCTATGGCTACACCTTC
NA,TRBJ1-1,TRBV13,TRBD1,CASSLRDRGWTEAFF,TGTGCCAGCAGCTTGCGGGACAGGGGTTGGACTGAAGCTTTCTTT
few,TRBJ2-1,TRBV5-1,TRBD2,CASSWGEVFAGEFTDEQFF,TGCGCCAGCAGCTGGGGGGAGGTTTTTGCGGGAGAATTCACGGATGAGCAGTTCTTC
few,TRBJ1-1,TRBV4-3,TRBD1,CASSRTGKTEAFF,TGCGCCAGCAGCCGGACAGGGAAAACTGAAGCTTTCTTT
NA,TRBJ2-7,TRBV10-3,TRBD1,CAISGDRGNSYEQYF,TGTGCCATCAGTGGGGACAGGGGGAACTCCTACGAGCAGTACTTC
NA,TRBJ1-5,TRBV6-4,TRBD1,CASRRGQVSNQPQHF,TGTGCCAGCAGGAGAGGACAGGTTAGCAATCAGCCCCAGCATTTT
NA,TRBJ1-1,TRBV7-9,TRBD1,CASSFVDRGGAEAFF,TGTGCCAGCAGCTTTGTCGACAGGGGTGGCGCTGAAGCTTTCTTT
NA,TRBJ2-5,TRBV28,TRBD2,CASSSSGRSYQETQYF,TGTGCCAGCAGTAGTAGCGGGAGAAGCTACCAAGAGACCCAGTACTTC
NA,TRBJ2-3,TRBV28,NA,CASSSPGSGSPGLYF,TGTGCCAGCAGTTCCCCGGGGAGCGGTAGCCCCGGACTGTATTTT
NA,TRBJ2-1,TRBV7-3,TRBD2,CASSLDSGRHNEQFF,TGTGCCAGCAGCTTAGATAGCGGGAGGCACAATGAGCAGTTCTTC
NA,TRBJ1-4,TRBV7-9,TRBD1,CASSLAGQGLARLFF,TGTGCCAGCAGCTTAGCTGGACAGGGATTAGCTAGACTGTTTTTT
NA,TRBJ1-2,TRBV7-9,NA,CASSQRGRFSGYTF,TGTGCCAGCAGCCAGAGAGGGAGGTTTAGTGGCTACACCTTC
NA,TRBJ2-3,TRBV7-2,TRBD2,CASSLTSGRRTDTQYF,TGTGCCAGCAGCTTAACTAGCGGGAGGAGAACAGATACGCAGTATTTT
NA,TRBJ2-3,TRBV15,TRBD2,CATRAGGAEDTQYF,TGTGCCACCCGAGCGGGAGGGGCGGAAGATACGCAGTATTTT
few,TRBJ2-5,TRBV5-1,NA,CASSPGQETQYF,TGCGCCAGCAGCCCGGGACAAGAGACCCAGTACTTC
once,TRBJ2-3,TRBV11-3,NA,CASSFKGEDTQYF,TGTGCCAGCAGCTTTAAGGGGGAAGATACGCAGTATTTT
NA,TRBJ1-3,TRBV13,NA,CASSPGWGGENTIYF,TGTGCCAGCAGTCCTGGCTGGGGGGGAGAAAACACCATATATTTT
NA,TRBJ2-2,TRBV5-4,TRBD2,CASSLAALAGGTGELFF,TGTGCCAGCAGCTTGGCCGCGTTAGCGGGAGGTACCGGGGAGCTGTTTTTT
NA,TRBJ2-3,TRBV29-1,TRBD2,CSGETSGRRGTDTQYF,TGCAGCGGGGAGACTAGCGGGAGGAGGGGTACAGATACGCAGTATTTT
NA,TRBJ2-5,TRBV9,NA,CASSVDARGRETQYF,TGTGCCAGCAGCGTAGACGCCAGGGGCAGGGAGACCCAGTACTTC
NA,TRBJ1-1,TRBV2,NA,CASSSTDFTEAFF,TGTGCCAGCAGTAGTACTGACTTCACTGAAGCTTTCTTT
few,TRBJ2-3,TRBV9,TRBD2,CASSGGLAGGITDTQYF,TGTGCCAGCAGCGGGGGGCTAGCGGGAGGAATCACAGATACGCAGTATTTT
NA,TRBJ2-2,TRBV27,TRBD2,CASSLMGTSLYGELFF,TGTGCCAGCAGTTTAATGGGGACTAGTTTGTACGGGGAGCTGTTTTTT
NA,TRBJ1-5,TRBV5-1,NA,CASSSTHCDSTVQPQHF,TGCGCCAGCAGCTCAACTCACTGTGACAGTACCGTTCAGCCCCAGCATTTT
NA,TRBJ2-7,TRBV20-1,NA,CSASVTYEQYF,TGCAGTGCTAGCGTAACCTACGAGCAGTACTTC
NA,TRBJ1-3,TRBV7-2,NA,CASSRRQSSGNTIYF,TGTGCCAGCAGCCGGAGACAGAGCTCTGGAAACACCATATATTTT
NA,TRBJ1-1,TRBV10-3,NA,CAISEAEMNTEAFF,TGTGCCATCAGTGAGGCGGAAATGAACACTGAAGCTTTCTTT
NA,TRBJ1-6,TRBV4-1,TRBD1,CASSQKAGTANSPLHF,TGCGCCAGCAGCCAGAAGGCCGGGACAGCTAATTCACCCCTCCACTTT
NA,TRBJ2-3,TRBV5-1,TRBD2,CASSLDGREGTDTQYF,TGCGCCAGCAGCTTGGATGGGCGGGAGGGCACAGATACGCAGTATTTT
few,TRBJ2-7,TRBV5-1,TRBD1,CASTMLGTETFPYEQYF,TGCGCCAGCACCATGCTTGGGACAGAGACTTTTCCCTACGAGCAGTACTTC